What follows is one T cell receptor (beta chain) and its context. What this receptor recognizes is not known. No base qualities exist here, and no much larger clone lies one base off it. Library preparation was by the immunoSEQ multiplex PCR assay. Around 92,000 TCR templates per sample were assayed by the deep sequencing platform. Genomic DNA extracted from sorted T cells was used for TCRbeta CDR3 sequencing. On the study's bioinformatics: Clonal analysis of TCRbeta CDR3 data was done in the R programming language. Unstimulated samples were compared with post-reaction CFSE-low samples to define alloreactive CD4+ and CD8+ clones. Regulatory or non-regulatory origin of alloreactive CD4+ clones was assigned by matching sequences to the sorted unstimulated Treg and non-Treg repertoires. Drawn from immuneACCESS, this table holds only the in-frame rearrangements with V and J called that TCRdb kept. Clones are partly lost; checked studies trace under half to an unresolved V gene and leave the rest unexplained. The V and J calls and the clone size are those of that table, but D and trimming were determined from the DNA. This sample holds around 78,000 clones; roughly nine tenths were observed only once. The ten largest clones capture over 25% of the sample.

Sorted unstimulated T cells and proliferating T cells recovered from mixed lymphocyte reactions underwent TCRbeta CDR3 sequencing. Fresh whole blood from approximately 9 HLA-typed healthy donors was used to isolate PBMCs. The CDR3 goes from the cysteine to the phenylalanine over 17 residues. Only the CDR3 region is kept as DNA, spanning 51 bases read in frame from base 1. Trimming removed 0 bases from V and 2 bases from J; the gene matches leave 7 bases unexplained. Via the germline V gene, CDR1 is SGHDT and CDR2 YYEEEE. This record comes from a study of siplizumab effects on memory and regulatory T cells (dated by TCRdb to the late 2010s). Concerning the study at large: The effect of the anti-CD2 antibody siplizumab on alloreactive T-cell subsets was examined in allogeneic mixed lymphocyte reactions constructed from human PBMCs. Study-wide conclusions, independent of this receptor: The cumulative frequency of alloreactive sequences traceable to unstimulated CD4+ memory T cells was significantly reduced by siplizumab. Compared with memory T cells, unstimulated naive T cells appeared more diverse, and naive cells seemed to make a substantial contribution to the alloresponse. Because sequences below about 10^-5 frequency were poorly captured, only a minor fraction of alloreactive clones could be mapped to unstimulated subsets. Whether proliferating Tregs from siplizumab cultures were suppressive was not functionally confirmed. Of the alloreactive CD4+ clones that could be mapped, the Treg-derived share averaged around 64% with siplizumab compared with around 25% in control reactions. For roughly 75-96% of proliferating CD4+ or CD8+ clones, no naive or memory phenotype could be assigned.

The clonotype was recovered from a human donor in good health. The sequenced material came from CD8+ T cells sorted from blood. The chain was built from TRBV5-6 and TRBJ2-4, with 8 middle bases fitting TRBD1. The nucleotides read TGTGCCAGCAGCTTGGCGGACAGGGTAGCTTCCAAAAACATTCAGTACTTC. The translation is CASSLADRVASKNIQYF.